The next 10 T cell receptor beta chains were all read from a single sample in a study of blood T cell repertoires in COVID-19. The table came from immunoSEQ multiplex PCR; TCRdb's copy has only in-frame clones and leaves some out. The table shows roughly 100,000 clones, with under 90% occurring only once. The sequenced sample consisted of peripheral blood. The receptor set was obtained from a human donor in a cohort sampled during active or convalescent COVID-19.

V and J are TRBV24-1 and TRBJ2-2; 9 bases are shared with TRBD1. Germline loops: CDR1 KGHDR, CDR2 SFDVKD. The V segment lost 5 bases and the J segment 6 bases; nucleotides outside the gene matches: 12. This CDR3 spans 17 amino acids. CDR3: CATSAKDRGTPPGELFF. The CDR3, as DNA: TGTGCCACCAGTGCCAAAGACAGGGGGACCCCTCCCGGGGAGCTGTTTTTT.

This clone was recorded at least ten times. The chain links TRBV10-3 to TRBJ2-5, with a possible D match to TRBD1 (5 bases). The CDR3 is made up of 13 amino acids. CDR1 is ENHRY and CDR2 is SYGVKD in the germline V gene. Trimming stripped 4 bases from V and 4 bases from J, with 10 bases between. The CDR3 DNA follows: TGTGCCATCAGTGTAGCTGGGGCAGAGACCCAGTACTTC. Its translation is CAISVAGAETQYF.

The CDR3 here is CASSLGGIRGEKLFF. CDR3 DNA sequence: TGTGCCAGCAGTTTAGGAGGAATAAGGGGGGAAAAACTGTTTTTT. This chain links TRBV28 with TRBJ1-4; possibly TRBD1 for D (6 bases). The CDR3 runs to 15 residues. The V and J ends lost 2 bases and 8 bases respectively, with 15 bases between them. In germline, CDR1 is MDHEN, CDR2 SYDVKM. The full variable domain, completed using reference TRBV28 and TRBJ1-4, is DVKVTQSSRYLVKRTGEKVFLECVQDMDHENMFWYRQDPGLGLRLIYFSYDVKMKEKGDIPEGYSVSREKKERFSLILESASTNQTSMYLCASSLGGIRGEKLFFGSGTQLSVL.

This clone turned up a few times. The J gene is TRBJ2-7, the V gene TRBV9; D perhaps matches TRBD2 (7 bases). The CDR3 extends over 17 amino acids. Germline V lookup: CDR1 SGDLS, CDR2 YYNGEE. The V gene lost 0 bases and the J gene lost 8 bases, with 24 bases spanning the gap. The CDR3: CASSVGPEGGPLSQQYF. As DNA, the CDR3 is TGTGCCAGCAGCGTAGGTCCAGAGGGGGGGCCTCTCAGTCAGCAGTACTTC.

The chain combines TRBV5-1 with TRBJ1-2; 7 nucleotides match TRBD1. This CDR3 has 13 residues. The V gene's germline CDR1 is SGHRS and CDR2 YFSETQ. V gave up 0 bases and J gave up 10 bases; unmatched junction bases: 6. As DNA, the CDR3 is TGCGCCAGCAGCTTGGCCCGGGACAGAGTCTACACCTTC. Protein product: CASSLARDRVYTF.

This clone turned up a few times. The chain links TRBV27 to TRBJ1-6; 7 bases agree with TRBD1. After removal of 2 bases from V and 6 bases from J, the junction contained 7 bases not matched to a gene. The CDR3 covers 16 residues. Per the germline V gene, CDR1 is MNHEY and CDR2 is SMNVEV (reference sequence). The CDR3 coding sequence is TGTGCCAGCAGTTTAAATAGGAGGGACAGTAATTCACCCCTCCACTTT. Its protein is CASSLNRRDSNSPLHF.

This chain uses TRBV7-6 with TRBJ1-2; a possible D gene is TRBD1 (6 bases). The V and J ends lost 5 bases and 4 bases respectively, with 17 bases between them. In germline, CDR1 is SGHVS, CDR2 FNYEAQ. This CDR3 has 15 residues. The DNA for the CDR3 is TGTGCCAGCAGCCCCCGCTATACAGGGACCTATGGCTACACCTTC. Its protein product is CASSPRYTGTYGYTF.

This chain links TRBV5-5 with TRBJ2-1, with D perhaps matching TRBD1 (5 bases). The V end was cut by 4 bases, the J end by 3 bases, with 11 bases between. The CDR3 totals 14 residues. Germline V gene sequence: CDR1 SGHKS, CDR2 YYEKEE (reference sequence). CDR3 in amino acids: CASSLDSNYNEQFF. CDR3 nucleotides: TGTGCCAGCAGCCTCGACAGTAACTACAATGAGCAGTTCTTC.

V gene TRBV7-2 combines with J gene TRBJ2-7, with D possibly TRBD1 on 5 matching bases. The germline gives CDR1 SGHTA, CDR2 FQGNSA. This CDR3 contains 14 residues. Trimming removed 3 bases at V and 7 bases at J, with 16 bases between. CDR3 protein: CASSFTDKSIEQYF. The CDR3, as DNA: TGTGCCAGCAGCTTCACGGACAAGTCGATTGAGCAGTACTTC.

V is TRBV6-5 and J is TRBJ2-7; TRBD1 aligns across 9 bases. The trim removed 3 bases at V and 9 bases at J, leaving 12 bases unmatched. There are 15 residues in the CDR3. In germline, CDR1 is MNHEY, CDR2 SVGAGI. The CDR3 coding sequence is TGTGCCAGCAGTTATCTCCGGGACAGGGCCTCGGCGCAGTACTTC. It translates to CASSYLRDRASAQYF.